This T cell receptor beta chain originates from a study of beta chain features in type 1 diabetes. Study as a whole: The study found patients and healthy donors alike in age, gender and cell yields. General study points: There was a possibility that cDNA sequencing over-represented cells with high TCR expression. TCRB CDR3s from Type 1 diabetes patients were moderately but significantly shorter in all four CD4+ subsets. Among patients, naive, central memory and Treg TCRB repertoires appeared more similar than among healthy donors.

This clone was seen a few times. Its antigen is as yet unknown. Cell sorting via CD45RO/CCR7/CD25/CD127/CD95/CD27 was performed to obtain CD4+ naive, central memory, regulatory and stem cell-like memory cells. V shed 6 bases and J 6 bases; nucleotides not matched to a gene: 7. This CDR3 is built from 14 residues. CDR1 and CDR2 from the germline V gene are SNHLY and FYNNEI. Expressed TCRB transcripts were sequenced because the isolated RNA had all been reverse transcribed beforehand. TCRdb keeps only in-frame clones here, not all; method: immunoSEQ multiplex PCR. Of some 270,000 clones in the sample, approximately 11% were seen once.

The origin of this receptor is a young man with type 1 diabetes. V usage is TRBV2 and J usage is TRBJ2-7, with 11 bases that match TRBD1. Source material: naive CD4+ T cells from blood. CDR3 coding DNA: TGTGCCAGCAGCGGACGGACAGGGGGCCTCGAGCAGTACTTC. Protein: CASSGRTGGLEQYF. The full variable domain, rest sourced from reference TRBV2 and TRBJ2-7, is EPEVTQTPSHQVTQMGQEVILRCVPISNHLYFYWYRQILGQKVEFLVSFYNNEISEKSEIFDDQFSVERPDGSNFTLKIRSTKLEDSAMYFCASSGRTGGLEQYFGPGTRLTVT.